The text below deals with one T cell receptor beta chain. Its antigen is not known. Here immunoSEQ multiplex PCR was the method, and the copy in TCRdb shows in-frame clones only, minus some. The profile shows tens of thousands of clones, 95% to 98% of them singletons. V was cut by 4 bases and J by 0 bases, with 10 bases left in between. The CDR3 spans 14 residues. Per the germline V gene, CDR1 is MNHEY and CDR2 is SMNVEV (reference sequence). The record originates from a study of monozygotic twins with cystic fibrosis. Study background: Libraries were built from about 3 micrograms of fragmented DNA using approximately 15 PCR cycles. Study-wide findings and caveats: Age, concordance and disease severity did not associate with shared CDR3 numbers.

The chain is built from TRBV27 and TRBJ2-7, with D possibly being TRBD1 (6 bases). The receptor was derived from a girl aged 2-15 years with cystic fibrosis. The sample consisted of blood. The CDR3 spells CASSSSDSSYEQYF. In nucleotides, the CDR3 is TGTGCCAGCAGTTCATCGGACAGCTCCTACGAGCAGTACTTC.